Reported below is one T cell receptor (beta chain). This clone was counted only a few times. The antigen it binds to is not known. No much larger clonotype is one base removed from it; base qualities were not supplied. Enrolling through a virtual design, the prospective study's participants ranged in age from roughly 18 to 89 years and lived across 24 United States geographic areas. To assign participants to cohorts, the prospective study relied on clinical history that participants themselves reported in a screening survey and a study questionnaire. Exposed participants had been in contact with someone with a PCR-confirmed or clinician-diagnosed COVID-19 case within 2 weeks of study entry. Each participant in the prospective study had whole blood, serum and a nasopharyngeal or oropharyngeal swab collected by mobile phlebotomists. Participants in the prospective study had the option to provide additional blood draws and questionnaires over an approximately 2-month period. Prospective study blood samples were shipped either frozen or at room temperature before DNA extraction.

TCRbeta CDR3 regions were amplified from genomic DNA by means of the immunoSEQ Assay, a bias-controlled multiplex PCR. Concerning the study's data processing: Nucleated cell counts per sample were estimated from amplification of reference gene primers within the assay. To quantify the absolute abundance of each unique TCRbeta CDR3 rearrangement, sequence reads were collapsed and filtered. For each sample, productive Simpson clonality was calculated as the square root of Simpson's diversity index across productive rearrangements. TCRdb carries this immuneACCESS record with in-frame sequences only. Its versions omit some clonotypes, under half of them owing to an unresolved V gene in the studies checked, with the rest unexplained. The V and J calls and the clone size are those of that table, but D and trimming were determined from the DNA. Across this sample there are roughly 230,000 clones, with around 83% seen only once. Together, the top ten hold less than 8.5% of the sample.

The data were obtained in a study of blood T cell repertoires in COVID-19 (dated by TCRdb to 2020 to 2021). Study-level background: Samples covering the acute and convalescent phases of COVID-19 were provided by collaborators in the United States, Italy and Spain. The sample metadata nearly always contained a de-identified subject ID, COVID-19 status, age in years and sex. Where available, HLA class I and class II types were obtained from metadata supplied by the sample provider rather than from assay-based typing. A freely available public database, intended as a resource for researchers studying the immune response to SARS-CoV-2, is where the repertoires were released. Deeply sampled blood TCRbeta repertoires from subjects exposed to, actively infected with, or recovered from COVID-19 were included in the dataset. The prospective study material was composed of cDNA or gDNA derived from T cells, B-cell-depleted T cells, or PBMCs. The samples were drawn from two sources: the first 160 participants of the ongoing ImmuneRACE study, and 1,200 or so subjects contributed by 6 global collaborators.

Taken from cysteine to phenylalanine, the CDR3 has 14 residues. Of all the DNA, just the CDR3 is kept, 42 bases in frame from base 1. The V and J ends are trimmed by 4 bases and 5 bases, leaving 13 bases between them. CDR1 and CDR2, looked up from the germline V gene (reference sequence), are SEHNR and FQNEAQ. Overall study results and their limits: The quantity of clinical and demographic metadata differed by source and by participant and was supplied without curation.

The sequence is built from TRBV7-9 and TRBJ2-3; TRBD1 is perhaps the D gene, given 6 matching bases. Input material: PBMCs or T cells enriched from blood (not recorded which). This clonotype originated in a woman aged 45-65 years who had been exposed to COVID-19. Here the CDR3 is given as CASSSSGAGDTQYF. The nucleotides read TGTGCCAGCAGCTCCTCAGGGGCGGGAGATACGCAGTATTTT.